This T cell receptor (beta chain) was obtained from a study of blood T cell repertoires in COVID-19. In the study overall: The analysed material was cDNA or gDNA that came from T cells, B-cell-depleted T cells, or PBMCs.

Losses at the gene ends were 3 bases for V and 7 bases for J; bases not matched to a gene: 10. Germline CDR1 reads SGDLS; CDR2 reads YYNGEE. This CDR3 contains 16 residues. Under the authors' procedure: The authors estimated nucleated cell counts from reference gene primer amplification. Method: immunoSEQ multiplex PCR; TCRdb's copy keeps in-frame clones and lacks some. D and trimming were read from the DNA, whereas the V and J calls and clone size are those reported in that table. The sample shows around 160,000 clones, 89% of them seen only once. The TCR originated in a man in his sixties with acute or convalescent COVID-19. This chain joins TRBV9 and TRBJ1-6, with 7 bases aligning to TRBD1. Sequencing was carried out using peripheral blood. The CDR3 nucleotides read TGTGCCAGCAGCGCCTCGGCGACAGGGCAAAATTCACCCCTCCACTTT. Its translation: CASSASATGQNSPLHF.